The 17 T cell receptor beta chains below all came from one sample that was sequenced in a study of cytomegalovirus exposure and HLA in healthy donors. PCR used 60 Vbeta primers and 13 Jbeta primers. The assay was immunoSEQ multiplex PCR, and TCRdb's table has in-frame clones only and misses some. The sample holds under 150,000 clones, 60% to 85% seen once. The sample comprised PBMCs. The receptors come from a young man in good health and CMV-seronegative.

This clone came up a few times. V gene TRBV5-6 combines with J gene TRBJ2-1; D may be TRBD1 (5 bases). The CDR3 is 15 amino acids. Germline V lookup: CDR1 SGHDT, CDR2 YYEEEE. Trimming removed 4 bases from V and 8 bases from J, with 19 bases in between. The CDR3 region is CASSPVDSLYYEQFF. In DNA, the CDR3 is TGTGCCAGCAGCCCCGTAGACAGTCTATATTATGAGCAGTTCTTC.

The genes are TRBV7-9 and TRBJ2-5, with a weak D call TRBD1 (7 bases). The CDR3 has 15 amino acids. Trimming left V 4 bases short and J 1 base short, with 13 bases between. CDR1 and CDR2 (germline): SEHNR, FQNEAQ (reference sequence). For the CDR3, the DNA is TGTGCCAGCAGCTCCCAGGGGGGCGGCCAAGAGACCCAGTACTTC. Translated, it gives CASSSQGGGQETQYF.

This clone was picked up one time. The CDR3 here is CASRGGLAGEGEQFF. CDR3 nucleotides: TGTGCCAGCAGGGGAGGACTAGCGGGAGAGGGTGAGCAGTTCTTC. V gene TRBV5-4 combines with J gene TRBJ2-1, with TRBD2 identical over 13 bases. Trimming cost V 5 bases and J 9 bases; bases outside gene matches: 8. The V gene's germline CDR1 is SGHNT and CDR2 YYREEE (reference sequence). The CDR3 covers 15 residues.

The CDR3 coding sequence is TGTGCCACCACAGGGGGCGAGAATTATGGCTACACCTTC. Protein product: CATTGGENYGYTF. The rearrangement uses TRBV2 and TRBJ1-2; 9 nucleotides agree with TRBD1. There are 13 residues in the CDR3. CDR1 is SNHLY, CDR2 FYNNEI, per germline. J was trimmed by 5 bases and V by 10 bases; bases with no gene match: 8.

The chain is built from TRBV18 and TRBJ2-1; tentative D call: TRBD1 (5 bases). The CDR3 length is 16 residues. Germline CDR1 and CDR2: KGHSH and LQKENI. V dropped 0 bases and J dropped 1 base, with 10 bases sitting between them. The CDR3 loop is CASSPPGSGSYNEQFF. In DNA form, the CDR3 reads TGTGCCAGCTCACCACCAGGGTCAGGGTCCTACAATGAGCAGTTCTTC.

The chain employs TRBV14 and TRBJ1-6; D not certain. CDR3 length equals 14 residues. Per the germline V gene, CDR1 is SGHDN and CDR2 is FVKESK. Trimming left V 3 bases short and J 6 bases short, with 9 bases between. CDR3 in amino acids: CASSHKIPNSPLHF. CDR3 in DNA: TGTGCCAGCAGCCATAAAATCCCTAATTCACCCCTCCACTTT.

This clone appeared a single time. The CDR3: CASSLNPLTVLGPYEQYF. As DNA, the CDR3 is TGTGCCAGCAGCTTAAATCCTCTCACCGTCTTGGGCCCATACGAGCAGTACTTC. The rearrangement links TRBV7-9 to TRBJ2-5; D gene ambiguous. The last part of the DNA fits TRBJ2-7 better; the J call may be wrong. CDR1 is SEHNR and CDR2 is FQNEAQ in the germline V gene (reference sequence). This CDR3 spans 18 amino acids.

The chain uses TRBV6-1 and TRBJ2-5, with 10 bases that match TRBD2. Trimming cost V 3 bases and J 5 bases; bases outside gene matches: 15. The V gene's germline CDR1 is MNHNS and CDR2 SASEGT. The CDR3 has 18 amino acids. Written as DNA, the CDR3 is TGTGCCAGCAGTGATCCGGCTAGCGGGGGCCGACTTCGGGAGACCCAGTACTTC. Encoded protein: CASSDPASGGRLRETQYF.

V and J are TRBV10-3 and TRBJ2-7; the D gene is possibly TRBD1 (6 bases). Trimming left V 6 bases short and J 4 bases short, with 16 bases between. CDR1 and CDR2 from the germline V gene are ENHRY and SYGVKD. CDR3 length: 14 amino acids. Written as DNA, the CDR3 is TGTGCCATCAGGGGGGCCTTAGGGGAATACGAGCAGTACTTC. Its protein is CAIRGALGEYEQYF.

This chain uses TRBV19 with TRBJ1-5; D might be TRBD1 (6 bases). V was shortened by 5 bases and J by 0 bases, with 11 bases between the two germline ends. The CDR3 has 15 amino acids. Germline lookup yields CDR1 LNHDA and CDR2 SQIVND (reference sequence). The CDR3: CASSAGDYSNQPQHF. The CDR3 bases are TGTGCCAGTAGTGCAGGGGATTATAGCAATCAGCCCCAGCATTTT.

J is TRBJ1-1 and V is TRBV6-4; 8 nucleotides align to TRBD1. Germline V lookup: CDR1 MRHNA, CDR2 SNTAGT. This CDR3 contains 14 residues. Trimming cost V 4 bases and J 4 bases; bases outside gene matches: 5. CDR3 loop: CASSAEQGGTEAFF. The CDR3 DNA reads TGTGCCAGCAGTGCTGAACAGGGGGGCACTGAAGCTTTCTTT.

This clone appeared a single time. The chain is built from TRBV7-6 and TRBJ2-3; TRBD2 agrees at 10 bases. Germline values: CDR1 SGHVS, CDR2 FNYEAQ. The J segment lost 4 bases and the V segment lost 4 bases, leaving 11 bases of the junction unmatched. The CDR3 loop spans 17 amino acids. The CDR3 DNA follows: TGTGCCAGCAGCTCACCCCCTAGCGGGGGTGACTCAGATACGCAGTATTTT. Encoded protein: CASSSPPSGGDSDTQYF.

The V and J genes are TRBV18 and TRBJ2-6; no firm D call. The CDR3 has 17 amino acids. Germline V gives CDR1 KGHSH, CDR2 LQKENI. Trimming cost V 3 bases and J 0 bases, with 12 bases left between them. Written as DNA, the CDR3 is TGTGCCAGCTCACCTCTACCAGGTAGCTCTGGGGCCAACGTCCTGACTTTC. This encodes CASSPLPGSSGANVLTF.

This rearrangement joins TRBV2 to TRBJ2-5, with a tentative D call TRBD2 (7 bases). CDR3 size: 14 residues. The germline V and J ends were trimmed by 5 bases and 5 bases, with 15 bases remaining between them. The germline V gene encodes CDR1 SNHLY and CDR2 FYNNEI. The CDR3 coding sequence is TGTGCCAGCAGTAGCGGCAGGGGAGGGGAGACCCAGTACTTC. Amino acid sequence: CASSSGRGGETQYF.

V and J are TRBV6-5 and TRBJ2-1, with D perhaps TRBD2 (5 bases). Germline CDR1 MNHEY, CDR2 SVGAGI. With 2 bases removed from V and 4 bases from J, the gap between germline ends came to 6 bases. CDR3 length: 13 residues. CDR3 region: CASSYEGYNEQFF. The CDR3 coding sequence is TGTGCCAGCAGTTACGAGGGTTACAATGAGCAGTTCTTC.

V gene TRBV18 combines with J gene TRBJ2-7, with 10 nucleotides matching TRBD1. This CDR3 has 15 amino acids. V shed 2 bases, J shed 2 bases, and the junction held 3 bases outside the gene matches. In germline, CDR1 is KGHSH, CDR2 LQKENI. CDR3: CASSPKGQGTYEQYF. The CDR3 DNA reads as TGTGCCAGCTCACCAAAGGGACAGGGGACCTACGAGCAGTACTTC.

This sequence joins TRBV6-4 and TRBJ2-3; 12 bases fit TRBD2. CDR1 and CDR2 from the germline V gene are MRHNA and SNTAGT. The CDR3 runs to 16 residues. The junction had 2 bases not matched to a gene; V was cut back by 2 bases and J by 2 bases. CDR3 loop: CASSDLAGGPTDTQYF. The CDR3 coding sequence is TGTGCCAGCAGTGACCTAGCGGGGGGGCCCACAGATACGCAGTATTTT.